This T cell receptor beta chain is drawn from a study of T cells after posttransplantation cyclophosphamide. The CDR3 has 11 residues. Trimming shortened V by 4 bases and J by 7 bases, and 8 bases separated the two germline ends. The germline CDR1 and CDR2 sequences are SEHNR and FQNEAQ (reference sequence). Study-wide results and limits: Blood and skin or GI T cell repertoires showed limited TRB overlap.

This clone was observed a few times. Its antigen is not identified. Busulfan-fludarabine conditioning, marrow transplant, and cyclophosphamide on days +3 and +4 were administered. Libraries were prepared by immunoSEQ multiplex PCR; TCRdb keeps only in-frame clonotypes and omits some of them. The repertoire consists of some 10,000 clones, with 80% to 85% occurring once and the leading ten covering 15%. The chain is built from TRBV7-9 and TRBJ2-7, with D tentatively TRBD1 (5 bases). The receptor was derived from a female patient in her thirties or forties who received an allogeneic stem cell transplant from a related donor, was CMV-positive, and had no GVHD. Part of the T cell pool may stem from the graft donor. The starting material was PBMCs, obtained around 2,000 days after a stem cell transplant with posttransplant cyclophosphamide. The CDR3: CASSSRTEQYF. CDR3 DNA: TGTGCCAGCAGCTCTCGGACAGAGCAGTACTTC.